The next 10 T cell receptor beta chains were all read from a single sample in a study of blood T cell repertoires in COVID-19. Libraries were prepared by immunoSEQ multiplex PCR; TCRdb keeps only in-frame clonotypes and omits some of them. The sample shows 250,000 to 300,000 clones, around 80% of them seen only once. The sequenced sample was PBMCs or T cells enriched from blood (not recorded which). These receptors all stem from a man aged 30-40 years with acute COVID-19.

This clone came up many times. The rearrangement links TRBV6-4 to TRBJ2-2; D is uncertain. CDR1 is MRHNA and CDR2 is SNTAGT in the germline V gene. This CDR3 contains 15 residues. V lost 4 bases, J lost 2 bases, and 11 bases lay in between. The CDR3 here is CASSVRSGNTGELFF. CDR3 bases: TGTGCCAGCAGTGTTAGGAGTGGTAACACCGGGGAGCTGTTTTTT.

The CDR3 DNA reads as TGTGCCAGCAGCCGGGACAGGGGGAATGAAAAACTGTTTTTT. Translation gives CASSRDRGNEKLFF. The chain is built from TRBV27 and TRBJ1-4, with 11 bases matching TRBD1. V lost 6 bases, J lost 5 bases, and 2 bases stayed unmatched. CDR1 is MNHEY, CDR2 SMNVEV, per germline (reference sequence). The length of the CDR3 is 14 residues.

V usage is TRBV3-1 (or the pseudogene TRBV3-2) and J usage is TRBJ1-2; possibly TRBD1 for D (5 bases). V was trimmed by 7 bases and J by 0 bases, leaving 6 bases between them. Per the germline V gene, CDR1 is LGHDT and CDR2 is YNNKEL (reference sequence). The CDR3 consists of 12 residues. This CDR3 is CASTGTNYGYTF. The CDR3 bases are TGTGCCAGCACAGGGACTAACTATGGCTACACCTTC.

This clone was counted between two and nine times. CDR3 coding DNA: TGTGCCAGCAGCCCCGTAGGGGGTCCTAATTCACCCCTCCACTTT. Its translation is CASSPVGGPNSPLHF. The chain employs TRBV9 and TRBJ1-6; tentative D call: TRBD1 (6 bases). Trimming took off 4 bases at V and 6 bases at J, with 14 bases between the two ends. The CDR3 length is 15 residues. Germline values: CDR1 SGDLS, CDR2 YYNGEE.

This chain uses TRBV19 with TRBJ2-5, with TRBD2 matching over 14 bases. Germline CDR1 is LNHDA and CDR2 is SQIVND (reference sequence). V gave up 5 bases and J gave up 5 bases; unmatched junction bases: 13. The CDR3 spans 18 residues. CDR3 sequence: CASSLPGLAGASSETQYF. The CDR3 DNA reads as TGTGCCAGTAGTCTTCCGGGACTAGCGGGAGCGAGCAGCGAGACCCAGTACTTC.

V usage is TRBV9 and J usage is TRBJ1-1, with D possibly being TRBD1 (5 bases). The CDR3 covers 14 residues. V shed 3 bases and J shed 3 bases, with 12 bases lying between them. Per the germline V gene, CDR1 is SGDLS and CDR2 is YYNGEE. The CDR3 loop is CASSAAGGDTEAFF. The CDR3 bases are TGTGCCAGCAGCGCAGCAGGAGGGGACACTGAAGCTTTCTTT.

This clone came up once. Here the CDR3 reads CASSLDVGLGGSTEAFF. CDR3 nucleotides: TGTGCCAGCAGTTTAGACGTTGGTTTGGGGGGGAGCACTGAAGCTTTCTTT. The chain employs TRBV28 and TRBJ1-1; possibly TRBD1 for D (5 bases). The V gene's germline CDR1 is MDHEN and CDR2 SYDVKM. Trimming stripped 2 bases from V and 4 bases from J, with 20 bases between. The CDR3 extends over 17 amino acids.

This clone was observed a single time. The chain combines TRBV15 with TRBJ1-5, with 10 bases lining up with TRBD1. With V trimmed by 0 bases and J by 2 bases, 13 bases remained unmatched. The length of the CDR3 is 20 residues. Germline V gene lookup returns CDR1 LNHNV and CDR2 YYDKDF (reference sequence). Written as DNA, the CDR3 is TGTGCCACCAGCAGAGATCTGGGGACAGGGGTTCGTTTTGGCAATCAGCCCCAGCATTTT. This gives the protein CATSRDLGTGVRFGNQPQHF.

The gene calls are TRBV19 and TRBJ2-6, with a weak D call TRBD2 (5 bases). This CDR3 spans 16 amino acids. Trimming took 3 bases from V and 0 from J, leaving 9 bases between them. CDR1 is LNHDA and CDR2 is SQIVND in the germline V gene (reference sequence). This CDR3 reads CASSMAGSSGANVLTF. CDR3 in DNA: TGTGCCAGTAGTATGGCGGGCAGCTCTGGGGCCAACGTCCTGACTTTC. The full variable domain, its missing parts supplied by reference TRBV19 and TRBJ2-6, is DGGITQSPKYLFRKEGQNVTLSCEQNLNHDAMYWYRQDPGQGLRLIYYSQIVNDFQKGDIAEGYSVSREKKESFPLTVTSAQKNPTAFYLCASSMAGSSGANVLTFGAGSRLTVL.

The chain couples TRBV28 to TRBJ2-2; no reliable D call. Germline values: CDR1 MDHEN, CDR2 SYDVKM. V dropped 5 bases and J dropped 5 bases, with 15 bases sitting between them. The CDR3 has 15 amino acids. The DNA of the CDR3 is TGTGCCAGCAGTCTACAGTTCCCCTCGACCGGGGAGCTGTTTTTT. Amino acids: CASSLQFPSTGELFF.